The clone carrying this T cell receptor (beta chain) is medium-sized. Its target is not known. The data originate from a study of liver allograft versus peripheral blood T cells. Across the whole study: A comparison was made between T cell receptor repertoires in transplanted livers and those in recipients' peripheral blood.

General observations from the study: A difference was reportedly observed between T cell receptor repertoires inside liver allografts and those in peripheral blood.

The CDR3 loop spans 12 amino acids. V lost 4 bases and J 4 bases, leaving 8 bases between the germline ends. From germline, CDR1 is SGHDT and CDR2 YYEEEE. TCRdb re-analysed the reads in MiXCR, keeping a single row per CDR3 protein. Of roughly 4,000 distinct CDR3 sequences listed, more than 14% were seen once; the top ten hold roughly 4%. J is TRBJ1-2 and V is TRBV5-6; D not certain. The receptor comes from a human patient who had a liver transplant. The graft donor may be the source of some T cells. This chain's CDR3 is CASSPEGYGYTF. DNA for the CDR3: TGTGCCAGCAGCCCAGAGGGCTATGGCTACACCTTC.